These 21 T cell receptor beta chains originate from one sample sequenced in a study of cytomegalovirus exposure and HLA in healthy donors. Assay used: immunoSEQ multiplex PCR; TCRdb lists only in-frame clones, some missing. The sample lists 90,000 to 110,000 clones, almost 90% occurring once. Sequencing input: PBMCs. The receptors were gathered from a woman under 30 in good health and CMV-seronegative.

The chain joins TRBV11-2 to TRBJ1-2; 9 bases are shared with TRBD1. The trim removed 4 bases at V and 6 bases at J, leaving 15 bases unmatched. Germline CDR1 SGHAT, CDR2 FQNNGV. The CDR3 spans 17 residues. The CDR3 spells CASSSTLGDRVGNGYTF. The CDR3, as DNA: TGTGCCAGCAGCTCCACGCTGGGGGACAGGGTTGGTAATGGCTACACCTTC.

V and J are TRBV11-2 and TRBJ2-7; TRBD2 is a possible D gene (5 bases). Germline CDR1 is SGHAT and CDR2 is FQNNGV. V lost 5 bases, J lost 3 bases, and 14 bases lay in between. The CDR3 loop spans 14 amino acids. CDR3 nucleotides: TGTGCCAGCAGCAGGGCGGATGGAGGCTACGAGCAGTACTTC. Translation gives CASSRADGGYEQYF.

The chain has TRBV10-3 and TRBJ2-1, with a weak D call TRBD2 (6 bases). From germline, CDR1 is ENHRY and CDR2 SYGVKD. This CDR3 contains 15 residues. V lost 3 bases and J lost 3, with 12 bases in between. The CDR3 region is CAISDQLAGYNEQFF. In nucleotides, the CDR3 is TGTGCCATCAGTGATCAACTAGCCGGCTACAATGAGCAGTTCTTC.

This chain uses TRBV10-3 with TRBJ2-7; D is unclear. This CDR3 has 13 residues. V lost 0 bases and J 6 bases, leaving 9 bases between the germline ends. In germline, CDR1 is ENHRY, CDR2 SYGVKD. CDR3 coding DNA: TGTGCCATCAGTGAGTCGTCTAATCTCGAGCAGTACTTC. Translating it yields CAISESSNLEQYF.

V and J are TRBV21-1 and TRBJ2-7; the D call TRBD1 from the table was never checked on the DNA. TRBV21-1 constitutes a pseudogene. The CDR3 contains 15 residues. CDR3 region: CASSNLRGRGYEQYF. Here the CDR3 DNA reads TGTGCCAGCAGCAATCTGAGGGGGCGCGGTTACGAGCAGTACTTC.

The table lists this clone with a few counts. This chain links TRBV7-6 with TRBJ1-6; 9 positions agree with TRBD1. CDR1 is SGHVS and CDR2 is FNYEAQ in the germline V gene. V shed 4 bases, J shed 7 bases, and the junction held 5 bases outside the gene matches. The CDR3 is made up of 15 amino acids. CDR3 bases: TGTGCCAGCAGCTCTTCCGGGACAGGGAATTCACCCCTCCACTTT. Translated: CASSSSGTGNSPLHF.

This chain links TRBV5-4 with TRBJ2-5; D remains ambiguous. V gave up 2 bases and J gave up 1 base, with 15 bases separating them. This CDR3 is built from 16 residues. Germline values: CDR1 SGHNT, CDR2 YYREEE (reference sequence). As DNA, the CDR3 is TGTGCCAGCAGCTTCGCGCCCAAAGCCTTCCAAGAGACCCAGTACTTC. This gives the protein CASSFAPKAFQETQYF.

The chain is built from TRBV7-9 and TRBJ2-3; no clear D gene. The V gene's germline CDR1 is SEHNR and CDR2 FQNEAQ (reference sequence). V was pared by 6 bases and J by 2 bases, with 6 bases between. This CDR3 comprises 12 residues. CDR3 DNA: TGTGCCAGCAGTTCCTTCACAGATACGCAGTATTTT. Translated: CASSSFTDTQYF.

The chain couples TRBV30 to TRBJ2-1; a weak D match, TRBD2 (5 bases). The length of the CDR3 is 14 residues. CDR1 and CDR2 (germline): GTSNPN, SVGIG (reference sequence). Trimming stripped 5 bases from V and 5 bases from J, with 16 bases between. The CDR3 here is CAWRRRTGNNEQFF. The CDR3, as DNA: TGTGCCTGGCGGCGAAGAACGGGGAACAATGAGCAGTTCTTC.

The chain uses TRBV6-5 and TRBJ2-2; the match to TRBD2 covers 8 bases. Losses at the gene ends were 9 bases for V and 4 bases for J; bases not matched to a gene: 10. This CDR3 is 15 amino acids long. Germline V gives CDR1 MNHEY, CDR2 SVGAGI. CDR3 DNA: TGTGCCAGTCAACGGGAGGGCCTGGGCACCGGGGAGCTGTTTTTT. Its protein product is CASQREGLGTGELFF.

The rearrangement links TRBV10-2 to TRBJ2-2; the match to TRBD2 covers 8 bases. The CDR3 is 15 residues long. Looked up from germline, CDR1 is WSHSY and CDR2 is SAAADI. V lost 6 bases and J lost 5; bases outside the gene matches: 8. This CDR3 is CASRTLAGRTGELFF. The CDR3 DNA reads TGCGCCAGCAGAACTCTAGCGGGTCGAACCGGGGAGCTGTTTTTT.

This clone turned up a few times. The chain has TRBV29-1 and TRBJ1-2; D call uncertain. The CDR3 has 11 amino acids. V lost 8 bases, J lost 5 bases, and 12 bases lay in between. Germline CDR1 is SQVTM and CDR2 is ANQGSEA. The CDR3 nucleotides read TGCAGCACAGACAAGGCATATGGCTACACCTTC. It yields the protein CSTDKAYGYTF.

This clone was seen only a few times. The J gene is TRBJ2-3, the V gene TRBV9; 13 positions match TRBD2. The ends lost 3 bases at V and 1 base at J; junction bases unmatched: 2. Germline V gene lookup returns CDR1 SGDLS and CDR2 YYNGEE. The CDR3 consists of 16 residues. The CDR3 DNA reads as TGTGCCAGCAGCGGCGGACTAGCGGGAGGCACAGATACGCAGTATTTT. It specifies CASSGGLAGGTDTQYF. Drawing the rest from reference TRBV9 and TRBJ2-3, the complete variable domain is DSGVTQTPKHLITATGQRVTLRCSPRSGDLSVYWYQQSLDQGLQFLIQYYNGEERAKGNILERFSAQQFPDLHSELNLSSLELGDSALYFCASSGGLAGGTDTQYFGPGTRLTVL.

CDR3 nucleotide sequence: TGTGCCAGTAGTATCTCCAGGGGGCGGGAAAAACTGTTTTTT. Protein product: CASSISRGREKLFF. The V gene is TRBV19, the J gene TRBJ1-4; 8 positions agree with TRBD1. Losses at the gene ends were 3 bases for V and 8 bases for J; bases not matched to a gene: 5. This CDR3 region has 14 residues. Germline V gene sequence: CDR1 LNHDA, CDR2 SQIVND (reference sequence).

Only one count was recorded for this clone. This chain connects TRBV27 to TRBJ1-2; D uncertain. The CDR3 has 13 residues. Per germline, CDR1 MNHEY and CDR2 SMNVEV (reference sequence). V dropped 4 bases and J dropped 0 bases, with 6 bases sitting between them. Written as DNA, the CDR3 is TGTGCCAGCAGTTCAAACACTAACTATGGCTACACCTTC. Its protein is CASSSNTNYGYTF.

This clone occurred a few times. V is TRBV2 and J is TRBJ2-6, with 10 bases fitting TRBD2. Trimming cost V 7 bases and J 0 bases; bases outside gene matches: 0. Germline lookup yields CDR1 SNHLY and CDR2 FYNNEI. The CDR3 is 15 amino acids. CDR3: CASKREGSGANVLTF. The CDR3 region has the DNA TGTGCCAGCAAGCGGGAGGGCTCTGGGGCCAACGTCCTGACTTTC. The whole variable domain, remainder taken from reference TRBV2 and TRBJ2-6, is EPEVTQTPSHQVTQMGQEVILRCVPISNHLYFYWYRQILGQKVEFLVSFYNNEISEKSEIFDDQFSVERPDGSNFTLKIRSTKLEDSAMYFCASKREGSGANVLTFGAGSRLTVL.

V and J are TRBV5-6 and TRBJ1-5; 7 bases fit TRBD1. The ends lost 3 bases at V and 4 bases at J; junction bases unmatched: 10. CDR1 is SGHDT and CDR2 is YYEEEE in the germline V gene. The CDR3 consists of 16 residues. The CDR3, as DNA: TGTGCCAGCAGCTCCCTGGGCACAGGGGTGAATCAGCCCCAGCATTTT. This encodes CASSSLGTGVNQPQHF.

This chain uses TRBV4-3 with TRBJ1-1; D is undetermined. Germline CDR1 LGHNA, CDR2 YSLEER. The CDR3 sequence is 15 residues long. V was trimmed by 0 bases and J by 1 base, leaving 9 bases between them. CDR3 in DNA: TGCGCCAGCAGCCAAGATAGCACTCCGAACACTGAAGCTTTCTTT. This gives the protein CASSQDSTPNTEAFF.

This clone was seen more than once but under ten times. In nucleotides, the CDR3 is TGTGCCAGCAGTACAAGCGGGAGCCCCTACGAGCAGTACTTC. It specifies CASSTSGSPYEQYF. The chain couples TRBV27 to TRBJ2-7, with 8 nucleotides matching TRBD2. The CDR3 has 14 residues. The V segment lost 5 bases and the J segment 2 bases; nucleotides outside the gene matches: 5. Germline values: CDR1 MNHEY, CDR2 SMNVEV (reference sequence).

CDR3 protein: CASSQGLVVESITGELFF. In nucleotides, the CDR3 is TGCGCCAGCAGCCAAGGTCTTGTTGTAGAGAGTATTACCGGGGAGCTGTTTTTT. The chain uses TRBV4-3 and TRBJ2-2; no clear D. The CDR3 extends over 18 amino acids. Trimming left V 1 base short and J 5 bases short, with 20 bases between. The germline CDR1 and CDR2 sequences are LGHNA and YSLEER.

As DNA, the CDR3 is TGTGCCAGCAGCTTGGCCCCAGGACAGGAGAACAATGAGCAGTTCTTC. This sequence encodes CASSLAPGQENNEQFF. This rearrangement joins TRBV5-5 to TRBJ2-1; 7 bases are a match to TRBD1. The junction had 8 bases not matched to a gene; V was cut back by 0 bases and J by 5 bases. Germline CDR1 reads SGHKS; CDR2 reads YYEKEE (reference sequence). CDR3 size: 16 residues.